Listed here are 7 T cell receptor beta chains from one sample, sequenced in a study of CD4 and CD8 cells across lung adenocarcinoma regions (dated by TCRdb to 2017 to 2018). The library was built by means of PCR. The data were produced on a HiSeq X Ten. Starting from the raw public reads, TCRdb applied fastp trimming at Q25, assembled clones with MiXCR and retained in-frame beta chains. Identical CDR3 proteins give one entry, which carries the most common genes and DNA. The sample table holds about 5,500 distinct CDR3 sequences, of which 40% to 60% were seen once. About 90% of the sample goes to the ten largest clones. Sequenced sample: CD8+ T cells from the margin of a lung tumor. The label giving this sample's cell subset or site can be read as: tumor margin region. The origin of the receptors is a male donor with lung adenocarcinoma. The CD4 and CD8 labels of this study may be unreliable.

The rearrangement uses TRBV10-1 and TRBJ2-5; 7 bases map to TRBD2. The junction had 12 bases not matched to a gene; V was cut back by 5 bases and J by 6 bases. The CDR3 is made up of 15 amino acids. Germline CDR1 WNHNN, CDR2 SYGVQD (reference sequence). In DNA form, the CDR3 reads TGCGCCAGCAGTCCTTCGGGGGGTGGTGCAAAGACCCAGTACTTC. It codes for CASSPSGGGAKTQYF.

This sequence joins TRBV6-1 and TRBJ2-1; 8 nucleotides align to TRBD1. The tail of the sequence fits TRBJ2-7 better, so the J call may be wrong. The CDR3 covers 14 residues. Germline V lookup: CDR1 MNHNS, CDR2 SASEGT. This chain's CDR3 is CASSPTGGTYEQYF. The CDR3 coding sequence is TGTGCCAGCAGTCCCACAGGGGGGACCTACGAGCAGTACTTC.

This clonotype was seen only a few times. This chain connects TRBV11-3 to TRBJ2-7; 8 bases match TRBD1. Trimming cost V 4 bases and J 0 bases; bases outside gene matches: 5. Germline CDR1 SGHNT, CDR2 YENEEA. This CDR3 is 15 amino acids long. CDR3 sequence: CASSYAGTGSYEQYF. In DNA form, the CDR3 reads TGTGCCAGCAGCTACGCCGGGACAGGCTCCTACGAGCAGTACTTC.

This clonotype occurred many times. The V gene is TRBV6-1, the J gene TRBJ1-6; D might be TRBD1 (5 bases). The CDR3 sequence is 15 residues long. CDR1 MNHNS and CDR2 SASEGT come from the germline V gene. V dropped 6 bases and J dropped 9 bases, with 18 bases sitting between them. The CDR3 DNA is TGTGCCAGCAGGAGGGACGGAGGGATGAGTTCACCCCTCCACTTT. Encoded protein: CASRRDGGMSSPLHF.

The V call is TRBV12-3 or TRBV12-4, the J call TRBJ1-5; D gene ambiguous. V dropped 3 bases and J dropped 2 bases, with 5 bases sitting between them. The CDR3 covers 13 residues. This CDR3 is CASSLNRNQPQHF. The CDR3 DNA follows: TGTGCCAGCAGTTTGAACCGCAATCAGCCCCAGCATTTT.

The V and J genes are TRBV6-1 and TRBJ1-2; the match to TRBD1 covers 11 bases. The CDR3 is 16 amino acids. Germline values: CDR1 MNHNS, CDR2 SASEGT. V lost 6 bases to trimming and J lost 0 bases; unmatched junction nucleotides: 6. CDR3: CASSRDRGMTNYGYTF. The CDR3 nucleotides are TGTGCCAGCAGCCGGGACAGGGGGATGACTAACTATGGCTACACCTTC.

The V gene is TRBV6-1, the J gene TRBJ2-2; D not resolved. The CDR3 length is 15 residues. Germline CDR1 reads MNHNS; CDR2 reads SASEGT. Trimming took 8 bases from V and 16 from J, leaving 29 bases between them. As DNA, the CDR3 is TGTGCCAGCGGCGGCCGGGCGGCGAACACAGAGAAGCAGTTTTTT. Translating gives CASGGRAANTEKQFF.